This T cell receptor (beta chain) was captured in a study of cytomegalovirus exposure and HLA in healthy donors. V was cut by 3 bases and J by 4 bases, with 10 bases left in between. The length of the CDR3 is 14 residues. The germline CDR1 and CDR2 sequences are SEHNR and FQNEAQ (reference sequence). The PCR contained 60 Vbeta and 13 Jbeta primers. Profiled with immunoSEQ multiplex PCR; TCRdb holds only in-frame clones, not every one. The sample yields about 62,000 clones, about 81% seen once. Concerning this clone: The antigen is not known.

Study-wide points: In a later analysis, HLA-C alleles had the fewest associated TCRs, DRB1 alleles the most. 150 to 200 TCR beta chains were listed as cytomegalovirus-associated.

The source material was PBMCs. The receptor comes from a woman aged 25 to 39 in good health and CMV-seronegative. The J gene is TRBJ2-1, the V gene TRBV7-9, with D possibly TRBD1 on 7 matching bases. Written as DNA, the CDR3 is TGTGCCAGCAGCTTTCCAGGGGGGTACAATGAGCAGTTCTTC. This gives the protein CASSFPGGYNEQFF. The complete variable domain, with remaining parts taken from reference TRBV7-9 and TRBJ2-1, reads DTGVSQNPRHKITKRGQNVTFRCDPISEHNRLYWYRQTLGQGPEFLTYFQNEAQLEKSRLLSDRFSAERPKGSFSTLEIQRTEQGDSAMYLCASSFPGGYNEQFFGPGTRLTVL.